This record covers a single T cell receptor (beta chain). Its matching antigen is unknown. Looked up from germline, CDR1 is SSHAT and CDR2 is FNYEAQ (reference sequence). V was shortened by 1 base and J by 6 bases, with 6 bases between the two germline ends. The CDR3 has 13 amino acids. The sample originates from a study of T cells in narcolepsy. Study background: Patients with NT1 or NT2 and healthy control donors were enrolled.

The data were produced by immunoSEQ multiplex PCR, yet TCRdb's version contains in-frame clones alone and is incomplete. Of roughly 25,000 clones detected, 85% appear once; the ten largest clones hold under 1.5%. Findings and caveats of the study: Autoreactive clonotypes reportedly recurred in blood of same and different patients, not controls. Comparing one patient's CSF and blood CD4+ clonotypes highlighted HCRT- and TRIB2-specific autoreactive clonotypes. Autoreactive clone sequences were missing from some blood memory CD4+ repertoires.

The chain is built from TRBV7-7 and TRBJ2-2; D uncertain. This TCR came from a human donor with narcolepsy. The sequencing sample was made of CD45RA- memory CD4+ T cells from PBMCs. The CDR3 DNA is TGTGCCAGCAGCTTAGTCGCAGCCGGGGAGCTGTTTTTT. Translated: CASSLVAAGELFF.